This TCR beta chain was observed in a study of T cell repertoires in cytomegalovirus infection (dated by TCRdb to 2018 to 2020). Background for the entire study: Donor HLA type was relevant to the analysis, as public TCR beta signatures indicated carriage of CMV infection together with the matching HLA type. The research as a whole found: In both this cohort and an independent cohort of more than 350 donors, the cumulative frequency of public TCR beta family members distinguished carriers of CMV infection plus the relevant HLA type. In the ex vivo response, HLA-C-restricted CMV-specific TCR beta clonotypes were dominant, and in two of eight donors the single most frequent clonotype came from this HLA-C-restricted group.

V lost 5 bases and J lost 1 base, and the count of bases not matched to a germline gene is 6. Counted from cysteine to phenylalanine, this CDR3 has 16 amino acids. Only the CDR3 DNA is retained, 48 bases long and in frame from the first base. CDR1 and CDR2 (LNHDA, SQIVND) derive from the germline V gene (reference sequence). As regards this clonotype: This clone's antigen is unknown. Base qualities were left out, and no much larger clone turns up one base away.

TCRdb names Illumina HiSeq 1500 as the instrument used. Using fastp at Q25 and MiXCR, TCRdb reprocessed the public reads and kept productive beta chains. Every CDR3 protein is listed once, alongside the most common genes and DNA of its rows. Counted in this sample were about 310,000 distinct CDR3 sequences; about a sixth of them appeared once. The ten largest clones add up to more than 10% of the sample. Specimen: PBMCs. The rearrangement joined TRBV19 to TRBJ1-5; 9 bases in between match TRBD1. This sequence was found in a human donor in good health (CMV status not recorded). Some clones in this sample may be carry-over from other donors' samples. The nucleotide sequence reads TGTGCCAGTAGTCCCTTGGACAGGGGAAGCAATCAGCCCCAGCATTTT. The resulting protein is CASSPLDRGSNQPQHF.